This T cell receptor beta chain was retrieved from a study of response to subunit inactivated influenza vaccine. Note on this clonotype: As yet, its antigen is unknown.

The CDR3 runs 14 residues. Trimming cost V 4 bases and J 4 bases; bases outside gene matches: 4. Looked up from germline, CDR1 is SGDLS and CDR2 is YYNGEE. TCRdb reprocessed the RT-PCR reads via MiXCR and lists one record per CDR3 protein. The sample carries some 540,000 distinct CDR3 sequences, around 21% recorded once. Regarding the study as a whole: Authors suggested each seasonal influenza vaccination recruits few new T cells.

This same sample was also taken into another study, of T cells expressing NK-cell markers. That study adds: UMIs were included in TCR beta cDNA generated by 5'RACE template switching. It was from sorted CD3+CD56+NKG2C+, CD3+CD56+NKG2C- and CD3+CD56-NKG2C+ T cells that TCR beta repertoires came. Seven HCMV-seropositive donors and one seronegative donor made up the eight sequenced donors. The study found these clonotypes also leading the CD3+CD56-NKG2C+ fraction in a few donors.

Sample: CD4+ T cells sorted from PBMCs, taken roughly 12 days after vaccination. The chain joins TRBV9 to TRBJ2-2; the match to TRBD1 covers 7 bases. The receptor was isolated from a man aged 45-60 years who received an inactivated influenza vaccine. The CDR3 spells CASSSRTGTGELFF. CDR3 sequence (DNA): TGTGCCAGCAGCTCCCGGACAGGCACCGGGGAGCTGTTTTTT. The full variable domain, rest sourced from reference TRBV9 and TRBJ2-2, is DSGVTQTPKHLITATGQRVTLRCSPRSGDLSVYWYQQSLDQGLQFLIQYYNGEERAKGNILERFSAQQFPDLHSELNLSSLELGDSALYFCASSSRTGTGELFFGEGSRLTVL.